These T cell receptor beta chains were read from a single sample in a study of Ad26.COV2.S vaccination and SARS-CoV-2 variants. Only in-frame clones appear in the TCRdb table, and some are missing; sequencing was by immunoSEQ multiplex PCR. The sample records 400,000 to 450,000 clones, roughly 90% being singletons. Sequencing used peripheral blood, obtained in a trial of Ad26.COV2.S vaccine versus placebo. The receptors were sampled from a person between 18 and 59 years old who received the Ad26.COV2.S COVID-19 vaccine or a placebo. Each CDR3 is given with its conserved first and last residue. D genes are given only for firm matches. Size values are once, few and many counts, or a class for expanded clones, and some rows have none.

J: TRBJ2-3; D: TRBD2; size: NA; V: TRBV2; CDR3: CASSEDQRGLDTQYF; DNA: TGTGCCAGCAGTGAAGACCAGCGGGGGTTGGATACGCAGTATTTT
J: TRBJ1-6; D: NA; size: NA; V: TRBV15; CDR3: CATSREVESPLHF; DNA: TGTGCCACCAGCAGAGAGGTTGAGTCACCCCTCCACTTT
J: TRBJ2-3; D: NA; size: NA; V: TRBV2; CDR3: CASSEEATSTDTQYF; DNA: TGTGCCAGCAGTGAAGAAGCGACCAGCACAGATACGCAGTATTTT
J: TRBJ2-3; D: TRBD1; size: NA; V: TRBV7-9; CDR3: CASSLTGGTDTQYF; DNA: TGTGCCAGCAGCTTAACAGGGGGGACAGATACGCAGTATTTT
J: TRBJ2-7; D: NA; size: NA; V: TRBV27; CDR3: CASSFHPNYEQYF; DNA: TGTGCCAGCAGTTTCCACCCTAACTACGAGCAGTACTTC
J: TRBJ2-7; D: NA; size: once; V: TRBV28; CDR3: CASSFPLRQTYEQYF; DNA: TGTGCCAGCAGTTTTCCCTTGCGACAAACCTACGAGCAGTACTTC
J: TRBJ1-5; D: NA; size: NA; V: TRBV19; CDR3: CASSIPGGGRGNQPQHF; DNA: TGTGCCAGTAGTATTCCCGGGGGAGGTAGGGGCAATCAGCCCCAGCATTTT
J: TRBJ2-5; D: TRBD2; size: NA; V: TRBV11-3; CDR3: CASSSGLAVETQYF; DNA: TGTGCCAGCAGCTCTGGACTAGCGGTGGAGACCCAGTACTTC
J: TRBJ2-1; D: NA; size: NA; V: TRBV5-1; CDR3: CASSYHTVKGSYNEQFF; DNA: TGCGCCAGCAGCTACCACACAGTAAAAGGCTCCTACAATGAGCAGTTCTTC
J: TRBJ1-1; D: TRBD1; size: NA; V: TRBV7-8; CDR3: CASSNQGARTEAFF; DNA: TGTGCCAGCAGTAATCAGGGGGCGCGCACTGAAGCTTTCTTT
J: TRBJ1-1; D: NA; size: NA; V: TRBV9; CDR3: CASSALNTEAFF; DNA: TGTGCCAGCAGCGCCCTTAACACTGAAGCTTTCTTT
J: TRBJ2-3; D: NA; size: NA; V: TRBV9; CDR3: CASSVLRGGASTDTQYF; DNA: TGTGCCAGCAGCGTACTTAGAGGTGGAGCCAGCACAGATACGCAGTATTTT
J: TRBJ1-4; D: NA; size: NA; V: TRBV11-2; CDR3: CASNPLPVAGLTNEKLFF; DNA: TGTGCCAGCAACCCCCTGCCCGTGGCAGGCCTTACTAATGAAAAACTGTTTTTT
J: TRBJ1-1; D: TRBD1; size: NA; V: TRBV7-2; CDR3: CASSFTGTGVLFTEAFF; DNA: TGTGCCAGCAGCTTCACAGGGACAGGGGTCTTGTTCACTGAAGCTTTCTTT
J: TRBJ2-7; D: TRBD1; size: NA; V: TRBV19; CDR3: CASSASGTEYFYEQYF; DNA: TGTGCCAGTAGTGCATCCGGGACAGAGTACTTCTACGAGCAGTACTTC
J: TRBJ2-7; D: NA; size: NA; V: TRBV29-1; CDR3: CSVENAGSYEQYF; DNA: TGCAGCGTTGAAAACGCAGGGAGCTACGAGCAGTACTTC
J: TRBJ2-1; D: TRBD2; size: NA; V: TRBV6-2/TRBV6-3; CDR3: CASSYRTSGGTYSSYNEQFF; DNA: TGTGCCAGCAGTTACAGGACTAGCGGGGGGACCTACAGCTCCTACAATGAGCAGTTCTTC
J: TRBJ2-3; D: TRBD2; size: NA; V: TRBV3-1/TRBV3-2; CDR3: CASSRGLAGPADTQYF; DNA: TGTGCCAGCAGCCGGGGACTAGCGGGGCCGGCGGATACGCAGTATTTT
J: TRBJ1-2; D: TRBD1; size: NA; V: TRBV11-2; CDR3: CASSLTGQATNYGYTF; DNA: TGTGCCAGCAGCTTAACCGGACAGGCCACAAACTATGGCTACACCTTC
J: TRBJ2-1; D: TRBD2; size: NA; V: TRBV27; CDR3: CASSLSGGVNEQFF; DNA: TGTGCCAGCAGTCTAAGCGGGGGTGTCAATGAGCAGTTCTTC
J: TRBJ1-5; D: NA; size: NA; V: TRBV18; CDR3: CASSPVQEIQPQHF; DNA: TGTGCCAGCTCACCAGTTCAGGAGATTCAGCCCCAGCATTTT
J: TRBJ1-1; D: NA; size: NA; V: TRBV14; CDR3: CASSQAGRTQNTEAFF; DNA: TGTGCCAGCAGCCAAGCCGGACGGACACAGAACACTGAAGCTTTCTTT
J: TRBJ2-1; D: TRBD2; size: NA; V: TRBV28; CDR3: CASSFMTSRYNEQFF; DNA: TGTGCCAGCAGTTTTATGACTAGCCGGTACAATGAGCAGTTCTTC
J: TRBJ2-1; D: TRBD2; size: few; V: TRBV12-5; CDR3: CASGGGGLAGSEQFF; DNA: TGTGCTAGTGGTGGCGGGGGACTAGCGGGGTCTGAGCAGTTCTTC
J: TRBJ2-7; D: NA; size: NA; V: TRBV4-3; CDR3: CASSQTGGGSYEQYF; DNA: TGCGCCAGCAGCCAAACGGGGGGCGGTTCCTACGAGCAGTACTTC
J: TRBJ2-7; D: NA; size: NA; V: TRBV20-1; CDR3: CSASPRGRSYEQYF; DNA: TGCAGTGCCAGTCCGCGGGGGCGATCCTACGAGCAGTACTTC
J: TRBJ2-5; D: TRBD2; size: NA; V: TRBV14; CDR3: CASSPPILAGGRKTQYF; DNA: TGTGCCAGCAGCCCCCCAATACTAGCGGGGGGGCGAAAGACCCAGTACTTC
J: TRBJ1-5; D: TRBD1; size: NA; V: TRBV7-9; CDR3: CASSLAGTVSNQPQHF; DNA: TGTGCCAGCAGCTTAGCTGGGACAGTAAGCAATCAGCCCCAGCATTTT
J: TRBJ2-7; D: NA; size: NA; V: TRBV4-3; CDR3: CASSQDMRGSYEQYF; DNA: TGCGCCAGCAGCCAAGATATGAGGGGGTCCTACGAGCAGTACTTC
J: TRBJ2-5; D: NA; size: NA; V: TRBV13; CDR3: CASSPGQQETQYF; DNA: TGTGCCAGCAGCCCCGGACAGCAAGAGACCCAGTACTTC
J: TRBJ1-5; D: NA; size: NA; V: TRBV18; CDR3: CASSLDLSNQPQHF; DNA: TGTGCCAGCTCACTTGACCTCTCCAATCAGCCCCAGCATTTT
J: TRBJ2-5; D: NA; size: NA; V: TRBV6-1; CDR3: CASSEIGGRETQYF; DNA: TGTGCCAGCAGTGAAATTGGGGGGCGGGAGACCCAGTACTTC
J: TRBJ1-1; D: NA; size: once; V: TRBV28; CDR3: CASSFQISLMRAFF; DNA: TGTGCCAGCAGTTTCCAGATCTCGCTAATGCGGGCTTTCTTT
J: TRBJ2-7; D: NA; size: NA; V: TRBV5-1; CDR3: CASSSVGGYEQYF; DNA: TGCGCCAGCAGCTCAGTAGGGGGTTACGAGCAGTACTTC
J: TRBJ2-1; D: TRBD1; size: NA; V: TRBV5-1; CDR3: CASASSRTGSSYNEQFF; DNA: TGCGCCAGCGCCTCCAGCAGGACAGGGAGCTCCTACAATGAGCAGTTCTTC
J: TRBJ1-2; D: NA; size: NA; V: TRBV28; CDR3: CASSDPGNYGYTF; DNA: TGTGCCAGCAGTGACCCAGGGAACTATGGCTACACCTTC
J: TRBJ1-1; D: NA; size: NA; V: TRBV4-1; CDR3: CASSQATQSLNTEAFF; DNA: TGCGCCAGCAGCCAAGCCACCCAGAGTCTCAACACTGAAGCTTTCTTT